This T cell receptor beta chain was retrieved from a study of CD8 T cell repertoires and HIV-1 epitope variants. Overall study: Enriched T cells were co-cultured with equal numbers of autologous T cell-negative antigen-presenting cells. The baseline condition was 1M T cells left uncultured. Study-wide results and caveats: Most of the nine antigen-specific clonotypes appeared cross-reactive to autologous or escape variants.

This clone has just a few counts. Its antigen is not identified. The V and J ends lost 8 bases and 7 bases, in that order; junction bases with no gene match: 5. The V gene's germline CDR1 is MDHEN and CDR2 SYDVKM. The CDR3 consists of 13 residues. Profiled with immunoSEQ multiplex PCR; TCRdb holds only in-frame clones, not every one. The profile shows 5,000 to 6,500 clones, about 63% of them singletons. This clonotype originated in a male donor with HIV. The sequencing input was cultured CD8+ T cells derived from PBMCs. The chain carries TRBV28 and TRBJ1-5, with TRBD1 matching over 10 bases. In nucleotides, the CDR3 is TGTGCCAGCGGGGGACAGGGGAACCAGCCCCAGCATTTT. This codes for CASGGQGNQPQHF.